These T cell receptor beta chains were read from a single sample in a study of T and B cells in COVID-19 patients. TCRdb passed the multiplex PCR reads through MiXCR, listing each CDR3 protein once. The sample shows thousands of distinct CDR3 sequences, about 30% of them seen only once. The sequencing sample was made of blood. These receptors were taken from a human donor with active COVID-19. Both conserved end residues are part of each CDR3. Each record gives: V gene, CDR3 protein.

TRBV5-1 CASSIRTSGSNEQFF
TRBV27 CASSGDRGPKQFF
TRBV7-9 CASSLASGVETQYF
TRBV6-6 CASTKQGSYGYTF
TRBV6-2/TRBV6-3 CASNSRDGSSYNSPLHF
TRBV19 CASRRTSGAYSYNEQFF
TRBV12-3/TRBV12-4 CASSLAGAEETQYF
TRBV24-1 CATSDPGTSGRAQYF
TRBV5-6 CASSLARRNKETQYF
TRBV6-5 CASSFSSSANYEQYF
TRBV7-4 CASSLLAGVDTQYF
TRBV7-9 CASSLGLAGVKAEQFF
TRBV6-5 CASGTSGSNEQFF
TRBV6-5 CASSYSSEGHQPQHF
TRBV6-2/TRBV6-3 CASSRLTYNEQFF
TRBV5-4 CASSLGAGGSYNEQFF
TRBV18 CASSPPLTKEDWNEQYF
TRBV6-5 CASRHGQGVYEQYF
TRBV20-1 CSAGGLENSATEAFF
TRBV7-2 CASSRAVTSASGELFF
TRBV19 CASSNNREKQYF
TRBV6-1 CASTITGTSTDTQYF
TRBV12-3/TRBV12-4 CASSAAANEQFF
TRBV27 CASSLGQGGQPQHF
TRBV27 CASSTRQMGFARTEAFF
TRBV21-1 CASSKGVPDTQYF
TRBV19 CASSCGTSAEQYF
TRBV5-1 CASSLDGPEFF
TRBV2 CASTLEGGTYEQYF
TRBV6-5 CASGTSGNEQFF
TRBV27 CASSPISGANTGELFF
TRBV11-3 CASSPGGETEAFF
TRBV20-1 CSALTGRNSGNTIYF
TRBV11-3 CASNDRGVDEQYF
TRBV13 CASSPLGGGNEQFF
TRBV5-6 CASSLAGVTYNEQFF
TRBV6-2/TRBV6-3 CASSYVGLSNNEQFF
TRBV6-2/TRBV6-3 CASSYPASGSGSYNEQFF
TRBV5-1 CASRGTRGRNEQYF
TRBV27 CASSFGTSGSHNEQFF
TRBV6-2/TRBV6-3 CASLTGGLEDQPQHF
TRBV19 CASSPRTAYNEQFF
TRBV6-2/TRBV6-3 CASSYSSSGAQPQHF
TRBV27 CASSLGLADSYEQYF
TRBV27 CASSLSEAGRETQYF